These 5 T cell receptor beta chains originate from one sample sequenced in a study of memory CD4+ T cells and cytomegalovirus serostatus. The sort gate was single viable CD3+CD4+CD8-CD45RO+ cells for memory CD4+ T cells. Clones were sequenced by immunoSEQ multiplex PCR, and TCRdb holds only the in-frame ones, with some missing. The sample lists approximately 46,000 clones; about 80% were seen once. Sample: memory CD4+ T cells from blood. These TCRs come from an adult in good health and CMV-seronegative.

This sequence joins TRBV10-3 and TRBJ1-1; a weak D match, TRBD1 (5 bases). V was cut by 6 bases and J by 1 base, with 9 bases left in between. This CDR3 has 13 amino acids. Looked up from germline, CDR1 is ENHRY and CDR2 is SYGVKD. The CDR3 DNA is TGTGCCATCAGAGGGACCTCGAACACTGAAGCTTTCTTT. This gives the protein CAIRGTSNTEAFF.

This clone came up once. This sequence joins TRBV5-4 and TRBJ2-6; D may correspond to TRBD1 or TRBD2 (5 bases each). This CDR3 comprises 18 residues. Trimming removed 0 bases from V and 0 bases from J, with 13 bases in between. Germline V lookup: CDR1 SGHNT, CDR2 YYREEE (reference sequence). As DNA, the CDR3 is TGTGCCAGCAGCTTGGGAGGGGCAGGCAGCTCTGGGGCCAACGTCCTGACTTTC. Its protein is CASSLGGAGSSGANVLTF. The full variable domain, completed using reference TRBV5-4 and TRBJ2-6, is ETGVTQSPTHLIKTRGQQVTLRCSSQSGHNTVSWYQQALGQGPQFIFQYYREEENGRGNFPPRFSGLQFPNYSSELNVNALELDDSALYLCASSLGGAGSSGANVLTFGAGSRLTVL.

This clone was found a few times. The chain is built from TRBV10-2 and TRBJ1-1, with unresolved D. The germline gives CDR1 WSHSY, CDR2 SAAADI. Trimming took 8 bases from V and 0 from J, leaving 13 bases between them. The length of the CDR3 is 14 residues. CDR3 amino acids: CASLSRQMNTEAFF. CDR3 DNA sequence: TGCGCCAGCCTTTCTAGGCAGATGAACACTGAAGCTTTCTTT.

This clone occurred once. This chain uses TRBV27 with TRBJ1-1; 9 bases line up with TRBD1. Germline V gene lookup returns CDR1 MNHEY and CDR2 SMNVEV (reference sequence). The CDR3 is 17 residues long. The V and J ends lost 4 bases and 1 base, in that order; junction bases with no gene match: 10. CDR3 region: CASSSGQGRSANTEAFF. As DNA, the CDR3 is TGTGCCAGCAGTTCCGGACAGGGGAGAAGCGCGAACACTGAAGCTTTCTTT.

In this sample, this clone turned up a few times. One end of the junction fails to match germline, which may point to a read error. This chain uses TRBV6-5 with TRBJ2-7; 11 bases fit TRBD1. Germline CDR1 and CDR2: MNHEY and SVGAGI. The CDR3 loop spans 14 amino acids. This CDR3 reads CASSRTGGSHEQYF. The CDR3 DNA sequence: TGTGCCAGCAGCCGGACAGGGGGCTCCCACGAGCAGTACTTC.